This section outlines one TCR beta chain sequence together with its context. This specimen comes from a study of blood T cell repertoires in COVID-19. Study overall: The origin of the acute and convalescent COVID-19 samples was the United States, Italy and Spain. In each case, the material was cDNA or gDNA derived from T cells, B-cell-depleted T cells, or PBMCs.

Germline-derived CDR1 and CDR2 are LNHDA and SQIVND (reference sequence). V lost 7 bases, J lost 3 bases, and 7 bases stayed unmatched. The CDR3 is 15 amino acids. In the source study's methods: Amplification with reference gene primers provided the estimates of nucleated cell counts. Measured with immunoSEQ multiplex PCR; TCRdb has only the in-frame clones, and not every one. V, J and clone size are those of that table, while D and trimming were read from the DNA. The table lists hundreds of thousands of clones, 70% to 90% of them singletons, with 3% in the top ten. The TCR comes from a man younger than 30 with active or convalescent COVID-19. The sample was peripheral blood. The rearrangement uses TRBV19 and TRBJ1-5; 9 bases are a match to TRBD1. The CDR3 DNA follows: TGTGCCAGTACCGGGGGACAGGGTTCCAATCAGCCCCAGCATTTT. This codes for CASTGGQGSNQPQHF.